This is a list of T cell receptor beta chains from one sample in a study of shared clonotypes between healthy human individuals. Produced via immunoSEQ multiplex PCR; TCRdb's table is partial and in-frame only. In the table there are a few million clones, approximately 95% of which are singletons. The material sequenced was naive CD4+ T cells from PBMCs. Receptors originate from a man aged 18 to 30 in good health. Some clones in this sample may be carry-over from other donors' samples. Both conserved end residues are part of each CDR3.

J,V,CDR3
TRBJ1-1,TRBV4-2,CASSQGTALMNTEAFF
TRBJ1-1,TRBV7-2,CASTYRRWRTEAFF
TRBJ2-1,TRBV11-2,CASSLVTGTDVEQFF
TRBJ2-2,TRBV5-1,CASSFNGLAGPVDTGELFF
TRBJ2-1,TRBV29-1,CSVEEASGVREQFF
TRBJ2-1,TRBV6-1,CASTRGQGALGEQFF
TRBJ1-1,TRBV2,CASSDGGYTEAFF
TRBJ2-3,TRBV7-2,CASSLLRLRPDTQYF
TRBJ1-2,TRBV6-5,CASSSGRFYGYTF
TRBJ1-5,TRBV19,CASSIALDRGNQPQHF
TRBJ2-6,TRBV10-3,CAISDRTESSGANVLTF
TRBJ1-1,TRBV30,CAWSVETEAFF
TRBJ1-4,TRBV28,CASSVPGVTTNEKLFF
TRBJ2-2,TRBV28,CASSPAGETGELFF
TRBJ2-5,TRBV7-2,CASSLASGSWETQYF
TRBJ2-5,TRBV5-1,CASSPRQGRETQYF
TRBJ2-3,TRBV19,CASSIETGGTDTQYF
TRBJ2-1,TRBV10-2,CASSESGLYNEQFF
TRBJ1-3,TRBV9,CASSGEQGARGYGNTIYF
TRBJ2-3,TRBV11-3,CASSLGWREADTQYF
TRBJ2-5,TRBV7-7,CAAGLAGETQYF
TRBJ1-3,TRBV19,CASRSSGNTIYF
TRBJ2-1,TRBV5-1,CASSLETSGRAGDEQFF
TRBJ2-1,TRBV2,CASSFGLGLAIYNEQFF
TRBJ2-7,TRBV11-1,CASSAVKTGNEQYF
TRBJ2-7,TRBV9,CASSEASGSFTYEQYF
TRBJ2-1,TRBV18,CASSPGTGSSYNEQFF
TRBJ1-1,TRBV19,CASSTLPGQTEAFF
TRBJ1-2,TRBV20-1,CSATDRHGYTF
TRBJ2-1,TRBV2,CASSSLVEQFF
TRBJ2-7,TRBV28,CASSSPGTGIYEQYF
TRBJ1-1,TRBV6-1,CASSPGLEAFF
TRBJ2-4,TRBV28,CASSFQGEDIQYF
TRBJ1-1,TRBV6-5,CASSYLPLNTEAFF
TRBJ2-7,TRBV25-1,CASSENLYEQYF
TRBJ2-1,TRBV19,CASSIVLAGVNGVQFF
TRBJ1-4,TRBV5-4,CASSKGQGATNEKLFF
TRBJ2-2,TRBV2,CASAGLANTGELFF